These T cell receptor beta chains were read from a single sample in a study of Graves' ophthalmopathy and Graves' hyperthyroidism. Each CDR3 protein is one row after TCRdb ran MiXCR on the multiplex PCR reads. The sample shows roughly 700,000 distinct CDR3 sequences, roughly 41% of them seen only once. Sequenced input: peripheral blood. All receptors come from an adult man with Graves' ophthalmopathy. The CDR3 runs from the conserved cysteine through the conserved F or W. D genes are given only for firm matches. Clone sizes are given selectively: once, few, many, or a class where the clone is expanded.

J,V,D,size,DNA,CDR3
TRBJ2-5,TRBV24-1,.,few,TGTGCCACCGCTCCAGGTTTCCAAGAGACCCAGTACTTC,CATAPGFQETQYF
TRBJ2-7,TRBV2,.,many,TGTGCCAGCAGGGGACGGCTCTCCTACGAGCAGTACTTC,CASRGRLSYEQYF
TRBJ1-6,TRBV12-3/TRBV12-4,TRBD1,.,TGTGCCAGCAGTTCGATAAGGACAGGGCAATCACCCCTCCACTTT,CASSSIRTGQSPLHF
TRBJ1-2,TRBV10-3,.,.,TGTGCCAGCAGTTCGAAAGAGACAGGATCCCCCGGCTACACCTTC,CASSSKETGSPGYTF
TRBJ2-7,TRBV20-1,TRBD1,few,TGCAGTGCTAGTTTGAGGGACAGGGTCTACGAGCAGTACTTC,CSASLRDRVYEQYF
TRBJ1-6,TRBV7-2,TRBD1,.,TGTGCCAGCAGCTTAGGTTCCCCCAGGGGGGCTTCACCCCTCCACTTT,CASSLGSPRGASPLHF
TRBJ2-6,TRBV7-2,.,.,TGTGCCAGCAGCCTCGGGCACGGGCTGACTTTC,CASSLGHGLTF
TRBJ2-7,TRBV7-9,.,few,TGTGCCAGCACCGTGGTAGGGAACGACGAGCAGTACTTC,CASTVVGNDEQYF
TRBJ1-4,TRBV20-1,.,.,TGCAGTGCTAGTTCATTTGCCAGCAGGGCAACTAATGAAAAACTGTTTTTT,CSASSFASRATNEKLFF
TRBJ2-5,TRBV7-9,.,.,TGTGCCAGCAGCTTAGTGGCCGGGTTC,CASSLVAGF
TRBJ2-2,TRBV25-1,TRBD2,.,TGTGCCAGCAGTTACTCAGCGGGGGCCCGAGGCACCGGGGAGCTGTTTTTT,CASSYSAGARGTGELFF
TRBJ2-3,TRBV29-1,TRBD2,few,TGCAGCGTTGAAAAGCGGGGGAGCACAGATACGCAGTATTTT,CSVEKRGSTDTQYF
TRBJ1-3,TRBV7-8,.,many,TGTGCCAGCAGTAAGACAGATGGCTCTGGAAACACCATATATTTT,CASSKTDGSGNTIYF
TRBJ1-2,TRBV29-1,.,.,TGCAGCGTGCAAACAGATCCCTTTGTCTACACCTTC,CSVQTDPFVYTF
TRBJ1-5,TRBV2,.,.,TGTGCCAGCAGTTTTGGGGGGGAAGATCAGCCCCAGCATTTT,CASSFGGEDQPQHF
TRBJ2-7,TRBV29-1,.,.,TGCAGCGTTGCGGGTGGACCCGGGGAGCTGTACTTC,CSVAGGPGELYF
TRBJ2-7,TRBV20-1,TRBD2,.,TGCAGTGCTTCTACGAGCGGGACGGTCTACGAGCAGTACTTC,CSASTSGTVYEQYF
TRBJ1-1,TRBV6-2/TRBV6-3,TRBD1,few,TGTGCCAGCATCCGGGACAGGGGTCGCACTGAAGCTTTCTTT,CASIRDRGRTEAFF
TRBJ2-7,TRBV7-2,.,.,TGTGCCAGCAGCCAAGGACAGGAGCAGTACTTC,CASSQGQEQYF
TRBJ2-2,TRBV11-1,.,once,TGTGCCAGTAGTGACTGGGGCAGAAACACCGGGGAGCTGTTTTTT,CASSDWGRNTGELFF
TRBJ2-2,TRBV25-1,.,.,TGTGCCAGCAGTGAACACAGGGCAAACACCGGGGAGCTGTTTTTT,CASSEHRANTGELFF
TRBJ1-5,TRBV5-1,TRBD1,few,TGCGCCAGCGTTTGGGGACAGGGGCATCAGCCCCAGCATTTT,CASVWGQGHQPQHF
TRBJ2-5,TRBV7-2,TRBD2,many,TGTGCCAGCAGCATGACTAGCGGGAGAAGGGCTCGGGAGACCCAGTACTTC,CASSMTSGRRARETQYF
TRBJ2-7,TRBV20-1,.,.,TGCAGTGCTAGCGGGACGCTTAGCTCCTACGAGCAGTACTTC,CSASGTLSSYEQYF
TRBJ2-5,TRBV7-6,.,few,TGTGCCAGCAGCTTGTCCCAGTACTTC,CASSLSQYF
TRBJ2-2,TRBV10-2,TRBD2,.,TGCGCCAGTCGGGAAGTAGCGGGGGTTTTCGGGGAGCTGTTTTTT,CASREVAGVFGELFF
TRBJ2-7,TRBV19,.,few,TGTGCCACACGGTATAGGGACGGTAGCTCCTACGAGCAGTACTTC,CATRYRDGSSYEQYF
TRBJ1-1,TRBV29-1,.,.,TGCAGCGTTGGGAGGGGCAATGGCACTGAAGCTTTCTTT,CSVGRGNGTEAFF
TRBJ2-7,TRBV29-1,TRBD2,many,TGCAGCGTGGACCTAGCGGGGGCTAACTACGAGCAGTACTTC,CSVDLAGANYEQYF
TRBJ1-2,TRBV10-2,.,few,TGTGCCAGCAGTACACCCAGAGGGGCGCGGAATGGCTACACCTTC,CASSTPRGARNGYTF
TRBJ2-6,TRBV5-4,.,few,TGTGCCAGCAGTTTATTGGTCTCCTCCTCTGGGGCCAACGTCCTGACTTTC,CASSLLVSSSGANVLTF
TRBJ1-1,TRBV10-3,.,few,TGTGCCAGCAGTTACGGCGAAGTCACTGAAGCTTTCTTT,CASSYGEVTEAFF
TRBJ2-7,TRBV5-1,.,few,TGCGCCAGCAGCTTGGCCCCGGGAACCACCTACGAGCAGTACTTC,CASSLAPGTTYEQYF
TRBJ1-1,TRBV29-1,.,.,TGCAGCGTTGCGCGGGACTACACTGAAGCTTTCTTT,CSVARDYTEAFF
TRBJ2-5,TRBV7-9,TRBD2,.,TGTGCCAGCAGCTTAGATTTTGGGGGACTAGCGAAACAAGAGACCCAGTACTTC,CASSLDFGGLAKQETQYF
TRBJ2-2,TRBV25-1,.,few,TGCGCCAGCAGCCCCATAGGGGGGGTGACGTCGGACACCGGGGAGCTGTTTTTT,CASSPIGGVTSDTGELFF
TRBJ2-7,TRBV7-6,TRBD2,few,TGTGCCAGCAGCTTTTGGGGTAGCGGGTACGAGCAGTACTTC,CASSFWGSGYEQYF
TRBJ1-6,TRBV7-8,.,.,TGTGCCAGCAGCTTAGAGGCAGGGTCGGTTTCACCCCTCCACTTT,CASSLEAGSVSPLHF
TRBJ2-7,TRBV29-1,.,.,TGCAGCGGGGGGGCCGACGAGCAGTACTTC,CSGGADEQYF
TRBJ1-2,TRBV19,TRBD1,many,TGTGCCAGTAGAAACCGGGACAGTGGACCGTATGGCTACACCTTC,CASRNRDSGPYGYTF
TRBJ1-2,TRBV10-3,.,many,TGTGCCAGCAGCCGGGACGGGAGATATGGCTACACCTTC,CASSRDGRYGYTF
TRBJ2-6,TRBV6-6,.,.,TGTGCCAGCAGTTACTCACGTACTGGGGCCAACGTCCTGACTTTC,CASSYSRTGANVLTF
TRBJ1-1,TRBV28,.,.,TGTGCCAGCAGTTTTTATGAGGACACTGAAGCTTTCTTT,CASSFYEDTEAFF
TRBJ2-2,TRBV11-2,.,.,TGTGCCAGCAGCTTAGATTCACGGGCCGGGGAGCTGTTTTTT,CASSLDSRAGELFF
TRBJ2-5,TRBV15,.,many,TGTGCCACCAGCAGAGATGCCCCCGGGGGCCAAGAGACCCAGTACTTC,CATSRDAPGGQETQYF
TRBJ1-1,TRBV5-1,TRBD1,few,TGCGCCAGCAGCTGGACAGGGGGCATGAACACTGAAGCTTTCTTT,CASSWTGGMNTEAFF
TRBJ2-2,TRBV29-1,TRBD1,few,TGCAGCGTTGAAGCCCGGGACAGGGGGCGAGGCGGGGAGCTGTTTTTT,CSVEARDRGRGGELFF